The present entry profiles one T cell receptor beta chain with its context. Antigen specificity is unknown. Clones were read by immunoSEQ multiplex PCR, and TCRdb kept only the in-frame ones, dropping some. The sample lists more than 140,000 clones, roughly nine tenths occurring once. These data come from a study of cytomegalovirus exposure and HLA in healthy donors. Overall study context: The 120 validation repertoires were produced on the same platform as the 650 to 800 repertoires of the first cohort. This was reported in a later analysis.

Germline CDR1 reads MGHRA; CDR2 reads YSYEKL. The CDR3 consists of 14 residues. The V and J ends lost 4 bases and 4 bases respectively, with 13 bases between them. General observations from the study: Reported performance of the classifier showed diagnosis of cytomegalovirus status with high specificity and sensitivity. CMV antigen specificity was confirmed in vitro for a few CMV-associated chains.

The TCR was taken from a woman aged 18-29 years in good health and CMV-seropositive. The sequenced material came from PBMCs. The genes are TRBV4-1 and TRBJ1-2, with a tentative D call TRBD1 (6 bases). The CDR3 protein is CASSPTGMPYGYTF. CDR3 in DNA: TGCGCCAGCAGCCCGACAGGAATGCCCTATGGCTACACCTTC.